The clone carrying this TCR beta chain was picked up one time. Its antigen is currently unknown. This sample is drawn from a study of OX40 agonist ivuxolimab in advanced cancers. Whole-study findings and limits: More expanded clones were seen, on average, in CD8+ T cells than in CD4+.

The ends were cut back, 3 bases at V and 6 bases at J, with 15 bases in the middle. CDR1 is ENHRY and CDR2 is SYGVKD in the germline V gene. The CDR3 sequence is 15 residues long. Data came from immunoSEQ multiplex PCR; TCRdb stores just in-frame clones and leaves some out. Altogether about 78,000 clones are present, approximately 81% being singletons, with the ten largest covering over 2%. The sequencing here drew on CD4+ or CD8+ T cells sorted from blood, taken in a trial of the OX40 agonist ivuxolimab. This chain uses TRBV10-3 with TRBJ2-4; D perhaps matches TRBD2 (6 bases). The receptor's source is an adult with an advanced solid tumor such as melanoma, head and neck, liver or kidney cancer. CDR3 in amino acids: CAISDPGWGGNIQYF. The CDR3 DNA sequence: TGTGCCATCAGTGACCCCGGGTGGGGAGGAAACATTCAGTACTTC.